This entry features one T cell receptor (beta chain) sequence. Its antigen is currently not known. No base quality values were provided; no much bigger clone lies one nucleotide off. Patients with a history of autoimmune disease or receiving systemic immunosuppression were excluded from the trial. Peripheral blood for TCR sequencing was collected from all dose cohorts at baseline, on cycle 4 day 1, and on cycle 7 day 1. The samples were drawn from a first-in-human, open-label, multicenter phase I dose-escalation trial of ivuxolimab. Adults with locally advanced or metastatic head and neck squamous cell, hepatocellular, melanoma or renal cell carcinoma were enrolled in the trial. Before TCR sequencing, CD4+ and CD8+ T cells were separately sorted from peripheral blood. The data were obtained in a study of OX40 agonist ivuxolimab in advanced cancers. Study-level background: Ivuxolimab was an agonistic, fully human IgG2 monoclonal antibody directed against OX40 (CD134), a costimulatory receptor. Among the approximately 50 dose-escalation patients, about 19 had hepatocellular carcinoma, approximately 15 melanoma, 9 renal cell carcinoma and 9 head and neck cancer. Partial responses were achieved by three dose-escalation patients, of whom one had hepatocellular carcinoma and two had cutaneous melanoma. The monotherapy dose-escalation portion (N of about 52 patients) of the phase I ivuxolimab trial is reported in the paper. Peripheral TCRbeta sequencing aimed to test whether ivuxolimab altered TCR sequence diversity and caused clonal T-cell expansion. In the dose-escalation cohort, 75% to 85% of patients were male, and the mean age was roughly 60 years with a range of roughly 20 to 85. Prior anti-PD-1, anti-PD-L1 or anti-CTLA-4 therapy was permitted, and less than 45% of dose-escalation patients had received checkpoint inhibitors. Intravenous ivuxolimab was administered to patients every 2 weeks at six dose levels: 0.01, 0.1, 0.3, 1.5, 3 and 10 mg/kg.

What the authors observed across the whole study: After ivuxolimab, more expanded clones were found on average in CD8+ T cells than in CD4+ T cells. Which antigens the clonally expanded peripheral T cells were specific for was not determined. Clonal expansion of both CD4+ and CD8+ blood T cells was observed from baseline to week 6 at doses 0.1 to 3.0 mg/kg. Low levels of normalized T-cell clonal expansion were also seen in some nonresponding patients. In the 0.1-3.0 mg/kg groups, partial responders were among the patients with the lowest normalized peripheral clonal expansion, particularly in CD8+ T cells.

To sequence the TCRbeta CDR3 region, genomic DNA was isolated from the sorted cells. The immunoSEQ Assay was used for sequencing of TCRbeta CDR3 regions. Held by TCRdb, this immuneACCESS table contains in-frame sequences only and omits some clones. Under half of the omission traces to an unresolved V gene where checked; the cause of the rest is unknown. Present in this sample are some 35,000 clones, more than 70% of which were seen just once. 7% to 10% of the sample comes from the top ten. Sequenced material: CD4+ or CD8+ T cells sorted from blood, taken in a trial of the OX40 agonist ivuxolimab. The sequence derives from an adult with an advanced solid tumor such as melanoma, head and neck, liver or kidney cancer.

The nucleotide sequence reads as follows: TGTGCCAGCAGCCGGGTTTTCTCGGACGAGCAGTACTTC. This is translated as CASSRVFSDEQYF. The chain was built from TRBV7-2 and TRBJ2-7; the D gene lacks a confident call. V lost 5 bases and J lost 5 bases; the stretch between them is 13 bases long. CDR1 SGHTA and CDR2 FQGNSA are derived from the germline V gene. Inclusive of the bounding cysteine and phenylalanine, the CDR3 is 13 residues long. Of all the DNA, just the CDR3 is kept, 39 bases in frame from base 1.